This T cell receptor (beta chain) was observed in a study of cytomegalovirus exposure and HLA in healthy donors. Across the study: The 550 to 700 first-cohort repertoires and the 95 to 150 validation repertoires shared the same platform, a later analysis reported. Study-level results: CMV antigen specificity of three CMV-associated chains was confirmed in vitro.

Details on this clone: No antigen is known for it.

V lost 0 bases and J lost 1, with 9 bases in between. The length of the CDR3 is 15 residues. The germline gives CDR1 SGDLS, CDR2 YYNGEE. Generated by immunoSEQ multiplex PCR, the TCRdb table keeps only in-frame clones and is missing some. The sample lists approximately 160,000 clones, under 90% occurring once. The specimen was PBMCs. This sequence was found in a man aged 18 to 35 in good health and CMV-seropositive. V is TRBV9 and J is TRBJ2-3; no definite D call. CDR3 amino acids: CASSVVGGRTDTQYF. As DNA, the CDR3 is TGTGCCAGCAGCGTAGTTGGTGGGCGCACAGATACGCAGTATTTT.